One sample yielded the 3 T cell receptor beta chains listed below, sequenced in a study of blood T cell repertoires in COVID-19. Repertoires were generated with immunoSEQ multiplex PCR, while TCRdb's copy carries only in-frame clones and drops some. Of 180,000 or so clones listed, 70% to 90% are singletons. The sequenced sample was peripheral blood. These receptors originate from a person aged 70 to 85 with COVID-19, enrolled during active disease.

In its sample, this clone was seen once. The chain recombines TRBV7-2 with TRBJ1-1; no definite D call. Germline V gives CDR1 SGHTA, CDR2 FQGNSA. The CDR3 loop spans 12 amino acids. V was trimmed by 3 bases and J by 8 bases, leaving 10 bases between them. This chain's CDR3 is CASSFPSQEAFF. CDR3 coding DNA: TGTGCCAGCAGCTTCCCCAGTCAAGAAGCTTTCTTT.

V gene TRBV9 combines with J gene TRBJ2-3; tentative D call: TRBD1 (6 bases). V gave up 1 base and J gave up 2 bases, with 20 bases separating them. Germline values: CDR1 SGDLS, CDR2 YYNGEE. This CDR3 spans 18 amino acids. CDR3 sequence (DNA): TGTGCCAGCAGCGTAAACAGGGACGTAGGATCGCTCACAGATACGCAGTATTTT. Translated, it gives CASSVNRDVGSLTDTQYF.

This clone has a single count. The chain employs TRBV11-2 and TRBJ2-5; 10 bases align to TRBD2. The ends lost 5 bases at V and 4 bases at J; junction bases unmatched: 10. Looked up from germline, CDR1 is SGHAT and CDR2 is FQNNGV. This CDR3 spans 16 amino acids. The CDR3 loop is CASSLGASGSRETQYF. The CDR3, as DNA: TGTGCCAGCAGCCTTGGCGCTAGCGGGAGCCGAGAGACCCAGTACTTC.